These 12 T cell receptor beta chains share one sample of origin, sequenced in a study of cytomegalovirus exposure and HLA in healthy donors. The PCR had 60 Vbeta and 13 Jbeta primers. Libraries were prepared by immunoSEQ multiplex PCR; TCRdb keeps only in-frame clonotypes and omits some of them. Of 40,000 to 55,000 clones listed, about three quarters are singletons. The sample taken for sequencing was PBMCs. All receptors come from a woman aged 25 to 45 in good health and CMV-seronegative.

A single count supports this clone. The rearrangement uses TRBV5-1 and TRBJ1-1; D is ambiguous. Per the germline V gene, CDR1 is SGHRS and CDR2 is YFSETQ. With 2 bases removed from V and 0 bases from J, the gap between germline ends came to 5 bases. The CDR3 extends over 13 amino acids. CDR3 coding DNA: TGCGCCAGCAGCTTTTCGGTGAACACTGAAGCTTTCTTT. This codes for CASSFSVNTEAFF.

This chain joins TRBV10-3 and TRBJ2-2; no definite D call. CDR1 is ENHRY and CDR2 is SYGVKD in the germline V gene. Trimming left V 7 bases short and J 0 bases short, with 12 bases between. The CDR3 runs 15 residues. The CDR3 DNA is TGTGCCATCACCAACTCGTTCGCGAACACCGGGGAGCTGTTTTTT. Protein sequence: CAITNSFANTGELFF.

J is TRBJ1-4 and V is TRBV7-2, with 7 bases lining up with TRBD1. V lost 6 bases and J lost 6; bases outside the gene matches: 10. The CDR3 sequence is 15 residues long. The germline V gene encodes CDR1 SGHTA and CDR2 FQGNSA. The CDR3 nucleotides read TGTGCCAGCAGGGAAACAGGGGATCGAGATGAAAAACTGTTTTTT. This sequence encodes CASRETGDRDEKLFF.

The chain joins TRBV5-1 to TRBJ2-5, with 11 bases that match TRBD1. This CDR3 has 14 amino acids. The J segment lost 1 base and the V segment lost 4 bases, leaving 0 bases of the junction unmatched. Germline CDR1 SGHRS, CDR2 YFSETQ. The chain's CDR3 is CASSGQGAQETQYF. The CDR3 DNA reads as TGCGCCAGCAGCGGACAGGGGGCCCAAGAGACCCAGTACTTC.

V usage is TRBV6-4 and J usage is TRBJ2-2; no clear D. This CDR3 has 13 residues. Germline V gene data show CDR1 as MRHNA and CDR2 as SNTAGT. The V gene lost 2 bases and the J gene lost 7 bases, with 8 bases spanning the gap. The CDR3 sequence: CASSDSLFGELFF. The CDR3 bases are TGTGCCAGCAGTGACAGCTTATTCGGGGAGCTGTTTTTT.

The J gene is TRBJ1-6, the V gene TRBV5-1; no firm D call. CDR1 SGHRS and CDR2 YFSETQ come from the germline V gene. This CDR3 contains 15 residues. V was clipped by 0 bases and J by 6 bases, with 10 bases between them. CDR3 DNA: TGCGCCAGCAGCTTGGGACAAGTGGGTAATTCACCCCTCCACTTT. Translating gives CASSLGQVGNSPLHF. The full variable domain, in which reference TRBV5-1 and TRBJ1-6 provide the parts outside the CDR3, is KAGVTQTPRYLIKTRGQQVTLSCSPISGHRSVSWYQQTPGQGLQFLFEYFSETQRNKGNFPGRFSGRQFSNSRSEMNVSTLELGDSALYLCASSLGQVGNSPLHFGNGTRLTVT.

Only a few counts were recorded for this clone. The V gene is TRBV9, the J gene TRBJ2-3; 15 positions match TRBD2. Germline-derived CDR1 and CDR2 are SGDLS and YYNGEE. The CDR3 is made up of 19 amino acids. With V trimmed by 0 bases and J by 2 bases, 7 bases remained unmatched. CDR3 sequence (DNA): TGTGCCAGCAGCGTAGCTGGGGGACTAGCGGGGGGATCCACAGATACGCAGTATTTT. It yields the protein CASSVAGGLAGGSTDTQYF. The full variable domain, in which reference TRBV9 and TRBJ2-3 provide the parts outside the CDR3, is DSGVTQTPKHLITATGQRVTLRCSPRSGDLSVYWYQQSLDQGLQFLIQYYNGEERAKGNILERFSAQQFPDLHSELNLSSLELGDSALYFCASSVAGGLAGGSTDTQYFGPGTRLTVL.

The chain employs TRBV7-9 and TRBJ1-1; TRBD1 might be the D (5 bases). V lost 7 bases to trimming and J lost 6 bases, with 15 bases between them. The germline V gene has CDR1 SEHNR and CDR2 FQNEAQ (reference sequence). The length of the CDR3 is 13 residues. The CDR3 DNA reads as TGTGCCAGCACCCCGGGCCAGGGTCCTGAAGCTTTCTTT. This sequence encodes CASTPGQGPEAFF. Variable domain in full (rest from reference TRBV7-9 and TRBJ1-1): DTGVSQNPRHKITKRGQNVTFRCDPISEHNRLYWYRQTLGQGPEFLTYFQNEAQLEKSRLLSDRFSAERPKGSFSTLEIQRTEQGDSAMYLCASTPGQGPEAFFGQGTRLTVV.

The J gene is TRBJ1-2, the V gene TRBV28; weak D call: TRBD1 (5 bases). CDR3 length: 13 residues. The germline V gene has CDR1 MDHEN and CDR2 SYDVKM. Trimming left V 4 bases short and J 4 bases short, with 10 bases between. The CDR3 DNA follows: TGTGCCAGCAGTTCGACAGTTGTCTATGGCTACACCTTC. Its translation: CASSSTVVYGYTF.

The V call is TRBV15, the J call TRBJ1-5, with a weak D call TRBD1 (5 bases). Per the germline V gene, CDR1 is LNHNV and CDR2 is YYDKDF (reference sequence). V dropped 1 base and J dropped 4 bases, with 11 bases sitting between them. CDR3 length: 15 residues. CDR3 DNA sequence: TGTGCCACCAGCAGAGGCCGGCAGGGTAATCAGCCCCAGCATTTT. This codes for CATSRGRQGNQPQHF.

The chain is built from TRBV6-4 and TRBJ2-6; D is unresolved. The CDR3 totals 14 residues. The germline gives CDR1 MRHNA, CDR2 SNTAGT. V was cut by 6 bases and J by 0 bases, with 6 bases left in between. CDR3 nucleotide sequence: TGTGCCAGCAGCCCTAGCTCTGGGGCCAACGTCCTGACTTTC. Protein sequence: CASSPSSGANVLTF.

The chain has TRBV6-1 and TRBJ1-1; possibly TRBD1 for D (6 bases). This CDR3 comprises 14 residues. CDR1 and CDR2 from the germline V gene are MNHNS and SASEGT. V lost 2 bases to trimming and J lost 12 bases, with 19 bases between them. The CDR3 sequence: CASSEWTVGTKSFF. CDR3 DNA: TGTGCCAGCAGTGAATGGACAGTCGGCACAAAATCTTTCTTT.